This T cell receptor beta chain derives from a study of T cell responses to AZD1222 COVID-19 vaccine. General study results and limits: White British donors predominated, females outnumbered males, and clonal diversity was possibly underestimated.

This table comes from immunoSEQ multiplex PCR, and its TCRdb copy is limited to in-frame clones, with some not included. The sample consists of 120,000 or so clones, about 85% of them appearing once. Details on this clone: Its antigen is undetermined.

This CDR3 has 16 residues. Trimming pared 7 bases from V and 7 bases from J, leaving 20 bases between. CDR1 and CDR2 (germline): SNHLY, FYNNEI. This chain links TRBV2 with TRBJ1-6; D not resolved. Sequenced here: peripheral blood, sampled 28 days after the second AZD1222 dose. The receptor was isolated from an adult who received the AZD1222 COVID-19 vaccine. The CDR3: CASTLRTVGINSPLHF. The DNA for the CDR3 is TGTGCCAGCACCCTCAGGACGGTGGGAATAAATTCACCCCTCCACTTT. The whole variable domain, filled in from reference TRBV2 and TRBJ1-6, reads EPEVTQTPSHQVTQMGQEVILRCVPISNHLYFYWYRQILGQKVEFLVSFYNNEISEKSEIFDDQFSVERPDGSNFTLKIRSTKLEDSAMYFCASTLRTVGINSPLHFGNGTRLTVT.